This T cell receptor beta chain was obtained from a study of blood T cell repertoires in COVID-19. This clone was seen a few times. CDR3 length: 15 residues. Germline assignment: CDR1 KGHSH and CDR2 LQKENI. The germline V and J ends were trimmed by 3 bases and 4 bases, with 15 bases remaining between them. Original data processing: Nucleated cell number was recorded as an estimate derived from reference gene primer amplification. This table comes from immunoSEQ multiplex PCR, and its TCRdb copy is limited to in-frame clones, with some not included. That table supplies the V and J calls and clone size; D and trimming were determined from the DNA. Here the sample spans 200,000 to 250,000 clones, 83% being singletons.

This chain connects TRBV18 to TRBJ2-5, with D tentatively TRBD2 (5 bases). The receptor's source is an older woman with active or convalescent COVID-19. What was sequenced was peripheral blood. The CDR3 is CASSPGLQAIETQYF. Written as DNA, the CDR3 is TGTGCCAGCTCACCCGGACTTCAGGCGATAGAGACCCAGTACTTC.